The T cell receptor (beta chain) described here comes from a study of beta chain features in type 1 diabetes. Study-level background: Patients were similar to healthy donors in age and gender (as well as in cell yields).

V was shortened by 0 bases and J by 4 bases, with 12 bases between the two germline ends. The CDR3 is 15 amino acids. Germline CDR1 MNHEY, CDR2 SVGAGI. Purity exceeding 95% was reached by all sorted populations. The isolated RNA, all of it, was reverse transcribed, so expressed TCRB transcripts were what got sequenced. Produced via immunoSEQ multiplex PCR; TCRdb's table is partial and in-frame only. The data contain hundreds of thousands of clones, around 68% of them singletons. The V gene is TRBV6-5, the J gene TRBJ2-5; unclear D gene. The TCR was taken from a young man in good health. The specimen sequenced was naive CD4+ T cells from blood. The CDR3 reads CASSYSAGRRETQYF. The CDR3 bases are TGTGCCAGCAGTTACTCAGCTGGCAGGAGAGAGACCCAGTACTTC.